This entry is about one T cell receptor beta chain. The data were taken from a study of blood T cell repertoires in COVID-19. Study-level information: COVID-19 samples from acute and convalescent phases originated in the United States, Italy and Spain. From T cells, B-cell-depleted T cells, or PBMCs came the material, which was cDNA or gDNA.

The CDR3 contains 13 residues. The germline V and J ends were trimmed by 1 base and 3 bases, with 6 bases remaining between them. CDR1 and CDR2 (germline): LNHNV, YYDKDF (reference sequence). Study processing details: Using reference gene primer amplification, nucleated cell counts were estimated. Clones were read by immunoSEQ multiplex PCR, and TCRdb kept only the in-frame ones, dropping some. V and J calls and clone size are those listed in that table; D and trimming were worked out from the DNA. This table holds almost 200,000 clones, around 85% found once. The origin of this receptor is an older woman with acute or convalescent COVID-19. The V call is TRBV15, the J call TRBJ2-5, with unresolved D. The specimen sequenced was peripheral blood. The CDR3 is CATSRGRKETQYF. CDR3 sequence (DNA): TGTGCCACCAGCAGAGGCAGGAAAGAGACCCAGTACTTC.